The T cell receptor (beta chain) described here comes from a study of STAT5B mutations in CD4+ large granular lymphocyte leukemia. Comments on this clone: No antigen is known for it.

Original methodology: A productive frequency of 2.59 x 10-5 was the lowest detectable. Sequenced by immunoSEQ multiplex PCR; TCRdb stores in-frame clones only, minus some. Clone size and the V and J calls come from that table; the DNA yielded D and trimming. Altogether 25,000 to 30,000 clones are present, about 81% being singletons, with the ten largest covering 3% to 3.5%. Broader study findings: Main leukemic clonotypes were patient-specific, but roughly 23% appeared at low frequency elsewhere. 8/27 top patient clones versus 2/35 control clones were TRBV06-family.

This CDR3 region has 15 residues. Germline V gene lookup returns CDR1 SEHNR and CDR2 FQNEAQ (reference sequence). V was cut by 2 bases and J by 4 bases, with 12 bases left in between. Specimen: CD4+ T cells from blood buffy coats. The sequence came from a human donor in good health. This chain connects TRBV7-9 to TRBJ2-1; tentative D call: TRBD1 (6 bases). CDR3 residues: CASSLPGQRYNEQFF. The DNA for the CDR3 is TGTGCCAGCAGCTTACCGGGACAACGATACAATGAGCAGTTCTTC.